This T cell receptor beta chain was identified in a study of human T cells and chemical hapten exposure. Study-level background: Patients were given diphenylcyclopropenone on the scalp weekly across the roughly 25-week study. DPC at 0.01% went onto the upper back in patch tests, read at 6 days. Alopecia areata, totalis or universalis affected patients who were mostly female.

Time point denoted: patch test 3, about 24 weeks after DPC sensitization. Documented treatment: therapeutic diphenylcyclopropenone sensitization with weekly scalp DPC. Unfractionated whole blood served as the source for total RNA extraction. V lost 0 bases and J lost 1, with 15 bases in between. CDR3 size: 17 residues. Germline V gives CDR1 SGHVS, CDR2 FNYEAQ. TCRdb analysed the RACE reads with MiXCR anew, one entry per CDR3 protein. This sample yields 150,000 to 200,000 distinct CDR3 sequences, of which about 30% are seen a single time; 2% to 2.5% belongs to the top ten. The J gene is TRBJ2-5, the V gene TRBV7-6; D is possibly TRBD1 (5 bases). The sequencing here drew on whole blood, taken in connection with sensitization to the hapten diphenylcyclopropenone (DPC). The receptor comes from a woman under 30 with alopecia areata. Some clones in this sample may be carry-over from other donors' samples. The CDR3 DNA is TGTGCCAGCAGCTTAGCAAGGGGTATGCGGACCCAAGAGACCCAGTACTTC. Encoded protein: CASSLARGMRTQETQYF.